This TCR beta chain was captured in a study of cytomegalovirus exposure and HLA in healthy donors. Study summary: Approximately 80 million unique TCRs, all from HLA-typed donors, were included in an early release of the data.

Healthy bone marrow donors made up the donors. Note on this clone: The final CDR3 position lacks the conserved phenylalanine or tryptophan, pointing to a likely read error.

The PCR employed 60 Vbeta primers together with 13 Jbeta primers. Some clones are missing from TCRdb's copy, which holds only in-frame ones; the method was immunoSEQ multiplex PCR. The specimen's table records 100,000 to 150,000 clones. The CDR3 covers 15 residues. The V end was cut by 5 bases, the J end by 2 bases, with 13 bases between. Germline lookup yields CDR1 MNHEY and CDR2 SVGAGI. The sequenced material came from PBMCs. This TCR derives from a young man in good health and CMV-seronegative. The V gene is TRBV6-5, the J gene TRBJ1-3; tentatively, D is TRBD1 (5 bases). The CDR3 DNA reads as TGTGCCAGCAGTCCCCCGGGGGGGACTGGAAACACCATATATCTT. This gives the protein CASSPPGGTGNTIYL.